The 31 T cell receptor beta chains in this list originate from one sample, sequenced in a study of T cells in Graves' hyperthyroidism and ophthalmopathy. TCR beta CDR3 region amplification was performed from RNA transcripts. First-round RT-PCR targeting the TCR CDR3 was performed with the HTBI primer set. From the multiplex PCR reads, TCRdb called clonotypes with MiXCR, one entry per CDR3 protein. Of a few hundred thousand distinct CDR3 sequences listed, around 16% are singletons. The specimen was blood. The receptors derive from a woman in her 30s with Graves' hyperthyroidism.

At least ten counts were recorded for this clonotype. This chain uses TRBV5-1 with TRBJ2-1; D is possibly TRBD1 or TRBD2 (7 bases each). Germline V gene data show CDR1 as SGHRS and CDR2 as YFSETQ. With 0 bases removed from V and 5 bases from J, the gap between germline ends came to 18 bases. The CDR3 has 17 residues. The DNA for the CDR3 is TGCGCCAGCAGCTTGGCAGGGGAGGGGGCTCTCGACAATGAGCAGTTCTTC. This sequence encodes CASSLAGEGALDNEQFF.

The CDR3 DNA sequence: TGTGCCAGCAGCTTCCGTTACACTGAAGCTTTCTTT. It translates to CASSFRYTEAFF. This chain joins TRBV5-6 and TRBJ1-1; unclear D gene. Germline values: CDR1 SGHDT, CDR2 YYEEEE. This CDR3 has 12 residues. The V and J ends lost 2 bases and 3 bases respectively, with 5 bases between them.

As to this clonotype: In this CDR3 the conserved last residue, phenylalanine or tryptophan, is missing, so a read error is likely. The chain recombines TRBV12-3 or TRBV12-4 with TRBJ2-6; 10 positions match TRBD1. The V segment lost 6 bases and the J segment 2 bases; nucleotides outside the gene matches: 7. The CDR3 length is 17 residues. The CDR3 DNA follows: TGTGCCAGCAGCCGGAGACAGGGGGCAACTGGGGCCAACGTCCTGACTCTC. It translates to CASSRRQGATGANVLTL.

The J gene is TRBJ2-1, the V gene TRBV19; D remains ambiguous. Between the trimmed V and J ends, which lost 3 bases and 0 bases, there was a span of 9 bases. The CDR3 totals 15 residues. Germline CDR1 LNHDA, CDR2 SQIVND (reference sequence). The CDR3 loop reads CASSMDGNSYNEQFF. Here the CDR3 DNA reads TGTGCCAGTAGTATGGATGGAAACTCCTACAATGAGCAGTTCTTC.

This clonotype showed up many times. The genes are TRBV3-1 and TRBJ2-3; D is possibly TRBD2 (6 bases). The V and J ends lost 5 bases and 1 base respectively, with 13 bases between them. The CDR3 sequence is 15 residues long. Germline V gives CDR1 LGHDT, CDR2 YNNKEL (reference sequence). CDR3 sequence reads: CASSFTSLGTDTQYF. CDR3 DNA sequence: TGTGCCAGCAGCTTTACTAGCCTAGGCACAGATACGCAGTATTTT.

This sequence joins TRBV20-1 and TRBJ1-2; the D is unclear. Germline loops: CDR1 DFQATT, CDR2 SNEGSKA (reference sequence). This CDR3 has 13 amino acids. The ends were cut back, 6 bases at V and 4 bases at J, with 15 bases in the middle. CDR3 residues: CSATRTAIYGYTF. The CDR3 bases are TGCAGTGCAACAAGGACGGCGATCTATGGCTACACCTTC.

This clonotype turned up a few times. For the CDR3, the DNA is TGTGCCAGCTCACCACCAGGGACTTTTGGGGCCAACGTCCTGACTTTC. Protein: CASSPPGTFGANVLTF. V usage is TRBV18 and J usage is TRBJ2-6; a possible D gene is TRBD2 (6 bases). In germline, CDR1 is KGHSH, CDR2 LQKENI. V was clipped by 0 bases and J by 3 bases, with 9 bases between them. The CDR3 totals 16 residues.

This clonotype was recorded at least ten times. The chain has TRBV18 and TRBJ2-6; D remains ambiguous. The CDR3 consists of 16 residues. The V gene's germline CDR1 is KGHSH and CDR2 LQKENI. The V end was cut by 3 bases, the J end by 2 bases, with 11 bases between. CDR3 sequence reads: CASSPRGGAGANVLTF. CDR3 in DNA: TGTGCCAGCTCACCGAGAGGCGGAGCTGGGGCCAACGTCCTGACTTTC.

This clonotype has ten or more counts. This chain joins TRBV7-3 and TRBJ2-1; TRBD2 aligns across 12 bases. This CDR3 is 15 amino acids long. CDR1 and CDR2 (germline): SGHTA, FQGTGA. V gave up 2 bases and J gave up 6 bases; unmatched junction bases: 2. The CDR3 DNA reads TGTGCCAGCAGCTTACGACTAGCGGGGGCCAATGAGCAGTTCTTC. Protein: CASSLRLAGANEQFF. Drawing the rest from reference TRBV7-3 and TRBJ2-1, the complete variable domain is GAGVSQTPSNKVTEKGKYVELRCDPISGHTALYWYRQSLGQGPEFLIYFQGTGAADDSGLPNDRFFAVRPEGSVSTLKIQRTERGDSAVYLCASSLRLAGANEQFFGPGTRLTVL.

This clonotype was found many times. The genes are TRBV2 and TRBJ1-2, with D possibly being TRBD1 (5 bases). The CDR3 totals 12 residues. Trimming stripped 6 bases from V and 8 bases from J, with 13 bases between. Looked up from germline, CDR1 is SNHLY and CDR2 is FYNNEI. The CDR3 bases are TGTGCCAGCAGGGACCCGGGGGTCGGCTACACCTTC. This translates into CASRDPGVGYTF.

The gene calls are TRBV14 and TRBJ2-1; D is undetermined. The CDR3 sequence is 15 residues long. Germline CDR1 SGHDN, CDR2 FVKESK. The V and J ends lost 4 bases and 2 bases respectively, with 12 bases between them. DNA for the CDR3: TGTGCCAGCAGCCCGGACCCCTGGACCTACAATGAGCAGTTCTTC. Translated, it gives CASSPDPWTYNEQFF.

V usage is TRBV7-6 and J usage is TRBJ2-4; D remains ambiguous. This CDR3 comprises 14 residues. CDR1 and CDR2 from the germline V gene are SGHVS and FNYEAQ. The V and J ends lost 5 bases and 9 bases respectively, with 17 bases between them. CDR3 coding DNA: TGTGCCAGCAGCCCCCGGACCTTGGATATCATTCAGTACTTC. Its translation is CASSPRTLDIIQYF.

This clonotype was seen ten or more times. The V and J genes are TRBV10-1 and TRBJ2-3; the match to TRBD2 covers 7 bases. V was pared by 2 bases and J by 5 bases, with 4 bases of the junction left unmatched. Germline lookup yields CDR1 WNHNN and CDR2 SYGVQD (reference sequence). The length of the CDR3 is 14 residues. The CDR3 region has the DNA TGCGCCAGCAGTGAGGGCGGGAGATTAGATACGCAGTATTTT. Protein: CASSEGGRLDTQYF.

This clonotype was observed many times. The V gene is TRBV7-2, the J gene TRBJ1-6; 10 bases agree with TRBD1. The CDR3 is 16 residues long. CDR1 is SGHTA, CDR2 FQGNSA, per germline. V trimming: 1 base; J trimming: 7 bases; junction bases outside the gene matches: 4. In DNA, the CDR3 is TGTGCCAGCAGCTTAGGGAGACAGGGGGCCAATTCACCCCTCCACTTT. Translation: CASSLGRQGANSPLHF.

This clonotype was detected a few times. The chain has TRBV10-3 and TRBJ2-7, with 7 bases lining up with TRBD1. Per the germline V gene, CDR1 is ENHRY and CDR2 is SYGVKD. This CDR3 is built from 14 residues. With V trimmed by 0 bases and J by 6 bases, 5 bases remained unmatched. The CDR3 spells CAISESIRTGEQYF. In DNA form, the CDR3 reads TGTGCCATCAGTGAGTCGATTAGGACAGGCGAGCAGTACTTC.

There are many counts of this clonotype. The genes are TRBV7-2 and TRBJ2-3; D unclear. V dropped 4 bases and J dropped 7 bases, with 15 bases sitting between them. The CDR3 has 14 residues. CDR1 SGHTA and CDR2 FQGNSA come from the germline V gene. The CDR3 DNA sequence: TGTGCCAGCAGCTCCTCACCCCTGGGCTATACGCAGTATTTT. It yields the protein CASSSSPLGYTQYF.

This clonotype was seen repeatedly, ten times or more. The CDR3 nucleotides are TGTGCCAGCAGTTTACATGGACAGGGGCCCACCGGGGAGCTGTTTTTT. This translates into CASSLHGQGPTGELFF. The chain joins TRBV28 to TRBJ2-2; 9 bases agree with TRBD1. The V gene's germline CDR1 is MDHEN and CDR2 SYDVKM. The CDR3 loop spans 16 amino acids. Trimming at V came to 2 bases and at J to 4 bases, leaving 5 bases not matched to a gene.

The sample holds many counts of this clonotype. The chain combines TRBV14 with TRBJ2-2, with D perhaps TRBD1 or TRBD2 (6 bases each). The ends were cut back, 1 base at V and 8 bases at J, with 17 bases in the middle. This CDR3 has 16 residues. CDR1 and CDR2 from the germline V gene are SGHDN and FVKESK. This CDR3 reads CASSQVRGGGSGELFF. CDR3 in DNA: TGTGCCAGCAGCCAAGTACGCGGAGGGGGTTCAGGGGAGCTGTTTTTT.

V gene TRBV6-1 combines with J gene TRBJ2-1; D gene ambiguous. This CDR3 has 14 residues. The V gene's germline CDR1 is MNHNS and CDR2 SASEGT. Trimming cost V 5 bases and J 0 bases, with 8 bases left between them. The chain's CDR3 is CASSPYGSYNEQFF. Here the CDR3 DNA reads TGTGCCAGCAGTCCATACGGCTCCTACAATGAGCAGTTCTTC.

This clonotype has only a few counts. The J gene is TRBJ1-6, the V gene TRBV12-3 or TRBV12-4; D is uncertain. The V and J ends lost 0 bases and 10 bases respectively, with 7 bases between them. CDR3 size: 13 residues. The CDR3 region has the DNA TGTGCCAGCAGTTTAGCTATGGAGTCACCCCTCCACTTT. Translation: CASSLAMESPLHF.

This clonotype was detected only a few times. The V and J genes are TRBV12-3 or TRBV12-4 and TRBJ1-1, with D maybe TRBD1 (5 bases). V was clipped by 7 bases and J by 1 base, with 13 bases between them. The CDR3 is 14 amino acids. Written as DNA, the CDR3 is TGTGCCAGCAACCGGGACGGGAGGAACACTGAAGCTTTCTTT. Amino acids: CASNRDGRNTEAFF.

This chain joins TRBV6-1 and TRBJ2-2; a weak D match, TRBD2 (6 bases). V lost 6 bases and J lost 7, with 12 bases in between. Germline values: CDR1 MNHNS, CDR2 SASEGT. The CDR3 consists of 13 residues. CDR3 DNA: TGTGCCAGCAGCCCCGGGGGTTTCGGGGAGCTGTTTTTT. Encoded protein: CASSPGGFGELFF.

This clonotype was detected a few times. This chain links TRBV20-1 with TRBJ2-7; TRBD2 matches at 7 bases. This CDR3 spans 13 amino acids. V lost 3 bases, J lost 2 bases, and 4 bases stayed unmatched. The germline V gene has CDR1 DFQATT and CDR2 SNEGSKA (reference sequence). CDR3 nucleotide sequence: TGCAGTGCTAGTGGCGGGGGACCCTACGAGCAGTACTTC. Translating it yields CSASGGGPYEQYF.

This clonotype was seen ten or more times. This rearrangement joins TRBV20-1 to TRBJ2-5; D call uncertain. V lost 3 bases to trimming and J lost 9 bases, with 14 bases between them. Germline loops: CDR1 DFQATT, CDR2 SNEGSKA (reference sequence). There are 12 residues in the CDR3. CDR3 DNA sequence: TGCAGTGCTAGGCTCCATTGGCCCTCCCAGTACTTC. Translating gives CSARLHWPSQYF.

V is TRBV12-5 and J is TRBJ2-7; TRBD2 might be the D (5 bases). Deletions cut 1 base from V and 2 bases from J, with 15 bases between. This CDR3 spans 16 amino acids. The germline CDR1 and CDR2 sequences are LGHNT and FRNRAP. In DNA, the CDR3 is TGTGCTAGTGGTTTGGGCCTTCCTAGCAGTCCCTACGAGCAGTACTTC. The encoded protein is CASGLGLPSSPYEQYF. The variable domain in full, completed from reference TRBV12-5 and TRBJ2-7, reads DARVTQTPRHKVTEMGQEVTMRCQPILGHNTVFWYRQTMMQGLELLAYFRNRAPLDDSGMPKDRFSAEMPDATLATLKIQPSEPRDSAVYFCASGLGLPSSPYEQYFGPGTRLTVT.

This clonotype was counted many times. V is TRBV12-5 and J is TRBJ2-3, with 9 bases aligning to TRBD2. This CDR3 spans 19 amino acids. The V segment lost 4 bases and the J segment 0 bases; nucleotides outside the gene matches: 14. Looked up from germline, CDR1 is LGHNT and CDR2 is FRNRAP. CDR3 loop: CASGWPETTSGESTDTQYF. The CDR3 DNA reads TGTGCTAGTGGTTGGCCTGAAACGACTAGCGGAGAAAGCACAGATACGCAGTATTTT.

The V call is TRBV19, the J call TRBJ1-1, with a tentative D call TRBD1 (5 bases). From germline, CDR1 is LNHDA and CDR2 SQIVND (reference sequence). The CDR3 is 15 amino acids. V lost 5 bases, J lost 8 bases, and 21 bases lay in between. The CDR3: CASSFQQAVNREAFF. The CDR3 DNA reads TGTGCCAGTAGTTTTCAACAGGCGGTGAACAGGGAAGCTTTCTTT.

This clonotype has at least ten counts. The CDR3 sequence is CASSRGQASYEQYF. CDR3 DNA sequence: TGTGCCAGCAGCCGCGGACAGGCCTCCTACGAGCAGTACTTC. The chain links TRBV27 to TRBJ2-7; 7 bases fit TRBD1. The CDR3 sequence is 14 residues long. The V gene's germline CDR1 is MNHEY and CDR2 SMNVEV (reference sequence). V lost 6 bases to trimming and J lost 0 bases; unmatched junction nucleotides: 5.

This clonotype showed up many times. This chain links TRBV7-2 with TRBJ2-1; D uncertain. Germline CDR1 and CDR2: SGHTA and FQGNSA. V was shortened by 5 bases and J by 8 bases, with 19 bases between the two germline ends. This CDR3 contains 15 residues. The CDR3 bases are TGTGCCAGCAGCCCTAGAGGCCTGAGCACCCATGAGCAGTTCTTC. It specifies CASSPRGLSTHEQFF.

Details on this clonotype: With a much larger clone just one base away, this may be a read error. CDR3 DNA sequence: TGTGCCATCAGTGACTTGGGACAGGTAGACACTAAAGCTTTCTTT. Translating gives CAISDLGQVDTKAFF. The V gene is TRBV10-3, the J gene TRBJ1-1; 8 nucleotides agree with TRBD1. The CDR3 is 15 amino acids. Germline CDR1 reads ENHRY; CDR2 reads SYGVKD.

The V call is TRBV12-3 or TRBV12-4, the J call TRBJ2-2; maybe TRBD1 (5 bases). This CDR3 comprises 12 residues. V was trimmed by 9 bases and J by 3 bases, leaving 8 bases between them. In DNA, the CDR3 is TGTGCCAGGAGACAGTACACCGGGGAGCTGTTTTTT. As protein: CARRQYTGELFF.